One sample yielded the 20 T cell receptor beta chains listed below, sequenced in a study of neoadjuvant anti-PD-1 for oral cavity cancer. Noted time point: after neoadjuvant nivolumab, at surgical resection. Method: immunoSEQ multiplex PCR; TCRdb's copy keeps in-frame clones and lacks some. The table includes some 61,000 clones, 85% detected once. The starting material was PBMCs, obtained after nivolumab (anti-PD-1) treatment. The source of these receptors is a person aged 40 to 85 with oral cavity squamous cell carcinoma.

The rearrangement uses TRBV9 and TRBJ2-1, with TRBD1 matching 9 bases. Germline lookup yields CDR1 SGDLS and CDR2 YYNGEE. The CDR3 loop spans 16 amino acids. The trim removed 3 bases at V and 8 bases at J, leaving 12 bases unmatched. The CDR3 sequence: CASSGSRDREWDEQFF. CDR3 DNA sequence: TGTGCCAGCAGCGGATCCCGGGACAGGGAATGGGATGAGCAGTTCTTC.

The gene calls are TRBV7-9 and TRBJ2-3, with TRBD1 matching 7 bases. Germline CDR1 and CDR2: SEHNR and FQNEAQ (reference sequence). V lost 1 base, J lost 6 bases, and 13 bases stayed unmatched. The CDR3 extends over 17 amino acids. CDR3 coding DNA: TGTGCCAGCAGCTTAGATCGAGGGGGCGGGTGGCCGGATACGCAGTATTTT. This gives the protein CASSLDRGGGWPDTQYF.

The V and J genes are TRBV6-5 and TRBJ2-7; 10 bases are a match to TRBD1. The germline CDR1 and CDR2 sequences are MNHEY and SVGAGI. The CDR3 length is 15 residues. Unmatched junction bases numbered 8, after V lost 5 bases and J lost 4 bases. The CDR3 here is CASSRGDRGPYEQYF. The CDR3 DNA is TGTGCCAGCAGTCGTGGGGACAGGGGACCGTACGAGCAGTACTTC.

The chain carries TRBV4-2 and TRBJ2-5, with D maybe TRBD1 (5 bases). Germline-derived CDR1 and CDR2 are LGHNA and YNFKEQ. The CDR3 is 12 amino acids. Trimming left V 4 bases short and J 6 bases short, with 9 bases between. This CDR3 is CASSRDSQTQYF. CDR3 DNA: TGTGCCAGCAGCCGAGACAGTCAGACCCAGTACTTC.

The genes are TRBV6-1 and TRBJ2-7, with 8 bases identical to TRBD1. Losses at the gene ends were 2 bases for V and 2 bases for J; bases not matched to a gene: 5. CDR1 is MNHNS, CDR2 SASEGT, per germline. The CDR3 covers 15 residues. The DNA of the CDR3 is TGTGCCAGCAGTGAACGACAGGGGCGTGCCTACGAGCAGTACTTC. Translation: CASSERQGRAYEQYF.

CDR3 sequence: CAWTIYGTYGYTF. Written as DNA, the CDR3 is TGTGCCTGGACTATTTACGGGACCTATGGCTACACCTTC. The J gene is TRBJ1-2, the V gene TRBV30; a possible D gene is TRBD1 (5 bases). The germline V and J ends were trimmed by 4 bases and 4 bases, with 13 bases remaining between them. Per germline, CDR1 GTSNPN and CDR2 SVGIG (reference sequence). CDR3 length: 13 amino acids.

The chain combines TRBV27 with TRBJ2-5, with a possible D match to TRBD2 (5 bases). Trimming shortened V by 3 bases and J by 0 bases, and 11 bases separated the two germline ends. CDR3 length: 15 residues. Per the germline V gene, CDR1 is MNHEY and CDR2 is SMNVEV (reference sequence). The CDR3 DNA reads TGTGCCAGCAGTTTGTTACCGGAGGACCAAGAGACCCAGTACTTC. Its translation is CASSLLPEDQETQYF.

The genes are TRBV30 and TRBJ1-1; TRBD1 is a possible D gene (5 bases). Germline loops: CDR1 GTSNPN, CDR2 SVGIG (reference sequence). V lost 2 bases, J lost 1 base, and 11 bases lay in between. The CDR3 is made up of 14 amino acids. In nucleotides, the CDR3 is TGTGCCTGGAGTACCGACAGTAAGAACACTGAAGCTTTCTTT. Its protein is CAWSTDSKNTEAFF. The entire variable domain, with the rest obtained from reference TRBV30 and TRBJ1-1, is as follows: SQTIHQWPATLVQPVGSPLSLECTVEGTSNPNLYWYRQAAGRGLQLLFYSVGIGQISSEVPQNLSASRPQDRQFILSSKKLLLSDSGFYLCAWSTDSKNTEAFFGQGTRLTVV.

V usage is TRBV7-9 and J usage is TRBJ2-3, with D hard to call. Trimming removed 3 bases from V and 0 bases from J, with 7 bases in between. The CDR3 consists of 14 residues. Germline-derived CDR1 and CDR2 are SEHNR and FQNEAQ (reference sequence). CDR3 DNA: TGTGCCAGCAGCTTGGGTCTTAGCACAGATACGCAGTATTTT. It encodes CASSLGLSTDTQYF. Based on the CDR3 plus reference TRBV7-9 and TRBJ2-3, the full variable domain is DTGVSQNPRHKITKRGQNVTFRCDPISEHNRLYWYRQTLGQGPEFLTYFQNEAQLEKSRLLSDRFSAERPKGSFSTLEIQRTEQGDSAMYLCASSLGLSTDTQYFGPGTRLTVL.

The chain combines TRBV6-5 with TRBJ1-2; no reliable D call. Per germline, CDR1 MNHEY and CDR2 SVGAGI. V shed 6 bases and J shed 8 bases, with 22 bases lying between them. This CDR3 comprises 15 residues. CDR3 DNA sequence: TGTGCCAGCAGCTTCTGGCCCCCCACACCGATAGGCTACACCTTC. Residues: CASSFWPPTPIGYTF.

CDR3 bases: TGTGCCAGCAGCTTGGCGGGCAGGACTTACTATGGCTACACCTTC. Translating gives CASSLAGRTYYGYTF. The chain couples TRBV5-6 to TRBJ1-2; D is unresolved. Germline V lookup: CDR1 SGHDT, CDR2 YYEEEE. The CDR3 spans 15 residues. The V end lost 0 bases, the J end lost 3 bases, and 12 bases lay between the germline ends. The full variable domain, completed using reference TRBV5-6 and TRBJ1-2, is DAGVTQSPTHLIKTRGQQVTLRCSPKSGHDTVSWYQQALGQGPQFIFQYYEEEERQRGNFPDRFSGHQFPNYSSELNVNALLLGDSALYLCASSLAGRTYYGYTFGSGTRLTVV.

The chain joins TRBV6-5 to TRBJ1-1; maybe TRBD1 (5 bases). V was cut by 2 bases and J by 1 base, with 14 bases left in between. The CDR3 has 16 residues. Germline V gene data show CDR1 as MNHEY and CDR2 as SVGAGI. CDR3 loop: CASSYGLVTANTEAFF. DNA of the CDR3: TGTGCCAGCAGTTACGGTTTGGTGACAGCGAACACTGAAGCTTTCTTT.

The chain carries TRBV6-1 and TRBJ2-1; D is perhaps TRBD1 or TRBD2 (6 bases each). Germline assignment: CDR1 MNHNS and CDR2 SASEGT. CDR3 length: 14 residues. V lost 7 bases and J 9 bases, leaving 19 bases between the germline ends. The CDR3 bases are TGTGCCAGCACCGAAACGGGGGCAGGAGGTGAGCAGTTCTTC. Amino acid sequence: CASTETGAGGEQFF.

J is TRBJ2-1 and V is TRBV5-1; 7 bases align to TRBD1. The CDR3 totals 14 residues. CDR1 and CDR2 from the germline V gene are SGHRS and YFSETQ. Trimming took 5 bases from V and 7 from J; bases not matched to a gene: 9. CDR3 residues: CASRAPWDSNEQFF. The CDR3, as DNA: TGCGCCAGCAGAGCCCCCTGGGACAGTAATGAGCAGTTCTTC. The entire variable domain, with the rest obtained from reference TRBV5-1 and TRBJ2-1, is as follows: KAGVTQTPRYLIKTRGQQVTLSCSPISGHRSVSWYQQTPGQGLQFLFEYFSETQRNKGNFPGRFSGRQFSNSRSEMNVSTLELGDSALYLCASRAPWDSNEQFFGPGTRLTVL.

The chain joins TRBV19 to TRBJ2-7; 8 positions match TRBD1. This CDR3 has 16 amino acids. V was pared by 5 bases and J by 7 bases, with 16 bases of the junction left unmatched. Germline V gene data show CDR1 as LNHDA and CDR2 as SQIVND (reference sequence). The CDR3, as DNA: TGTGCCAGTAGTCTCTCCCCGGGGCAGGGGGCGCGTGAGCAGTACTTC. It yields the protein CASSLSPGQGAREQYF.

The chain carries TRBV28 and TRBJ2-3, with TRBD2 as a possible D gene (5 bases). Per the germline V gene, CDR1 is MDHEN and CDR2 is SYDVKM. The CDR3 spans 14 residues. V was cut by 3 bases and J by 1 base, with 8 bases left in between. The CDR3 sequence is CASSFLSGTDTQYF. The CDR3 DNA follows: TGTGCCAGCAGTTTTCTTAGCGGCACAGATACGCAGTATTTT.

The CDR3 bases are TGTGCCAGCCTCGTACCCTGGGACAGGCCATCAGAGGACAGCTCCTACGAGCAGTACTTC. It encodes CASLVPWDRPSEDSSYEQYF. The chain is built from TRBV9 and TRBJ2-7, with 8 bases aligning to TRBD1. The length of the CDR3 is 20 residues. The V gene end was trimmed by 7 bases and the J gene end by 0 bases; junction bases not matched to a gene: 24. Germline CDR1 reads SGDLS; CDR2 reads YYNGEE.

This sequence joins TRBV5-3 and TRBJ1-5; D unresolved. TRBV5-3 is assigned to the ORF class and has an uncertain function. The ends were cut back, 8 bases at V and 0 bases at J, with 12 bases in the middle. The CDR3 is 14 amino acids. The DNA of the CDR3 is TGTGCCAGGAGATTCCAGGATAGCAATCAGCCCCAGCATTTT. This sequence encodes CARRFQDSNQPQHF.

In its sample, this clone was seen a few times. The CDR3 coding sequence is TGTGCCAGCAGCTTCGGTAGCGGTAATTACGAGCAGTACTTC. Protein product: CASSFGSGNYEQYF. V and J are TRBV11-2 and TRBJ2-7, with TRBD2 as a possible D gene (6 bases). The CDR3 is 14 amino acids. Per the germline V gene, CDR1 is SGHAT and CDR2 is FQNNGV. V was pared by 3 bases and J by 4 bases, with 13 bases between.

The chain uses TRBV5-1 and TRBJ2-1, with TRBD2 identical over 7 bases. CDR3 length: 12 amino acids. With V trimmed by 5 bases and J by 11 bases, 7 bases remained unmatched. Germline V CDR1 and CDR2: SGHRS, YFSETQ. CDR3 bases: TGCGCCAGCAGGAGCGGGGCGGGACAGCAGTTCTTC. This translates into CASRSGAGQQFF.